Presented here are 9 T cell receptor beta chains from one specimen sequenced in a study of OX40 agonist ivuxolimab in advanced cancers. Sequencing was performed with immunoSEQ multiplex PCR; in TCRdb, only in-frame clones are kept and a portion is missing. Among about 61,000 clones listed, under 90% were seen once. The sample here was CD4+ or CD8+ T cells sorted from blood, taken in a trial of the OX40 agonist ivuxolimab. These receptor sequences come from an adult with an advanced solid tumor such as melanoma, head and neck, liver or kidney cancer.

Here the CDR3 DNA reads TGTGCCTGGGCGATACCTACAGTAACCAAAAACATTCAGTACTTC. Translated: CAWAIPTVTKNIQYF. This chain links TRBV30 with TRBJ2-4; D is unclear. CDR3 length equals 15 residues. Germline lookup yields CDR1 GTSNPN and CDR2 SVGIG (reference sequence). V was trimmed by 5 bases and J by 2 bases, leaving 16 bases between them.

The genes are TRBV6-1 and TRBJ2-3, with 9 bases lining up with TRBD2. Germline CDR1 MNHNS, CDR2 SASEGT. The CDR3 contains 13 residues. Trimming at V came to 6 bases and at J to 3 bases, leaving 1 base not matched to a gene. DNA for the CDR3: TGTGCCAGCAGGACTAGCGGTACAGATACGCAGTATTTT. Encoded protein: CASRTSGTDTQYF.

This rearrangement joins TRBV28 to TRBJ2-7; a possible D gene is TRBD2 (6 bases). Germline lookup yields CDR1 MDHEN and CDR2 SYDVKM. The CDR3 is 16 residues long. V was trimmed by 6 bases and J by 7 bases, leaving 25 bases between them. The DNA for the CDR3 is TGTGCCAGCAGCCCTCGGGGGACGGGGATGATGAGGGAGCAGTACTTC. Encoded protein: CASSPRGTGMMREQYF.

The chain joins TRBV5-4 to TRBJ2-5; D may be TRBD2 (6 bases). The CDR3 runs 15 residues. The germline V gene has CDR1 SGHNT and CDR2 YYREEE (reference sequence). The V end lost 1 base, the J end lost 5 bases, and 15 bases lay between the germline ends. This CDR3 reads CASSLTSGVGETQYF. CDR3 nucleotides: TGTGCCAGCAGCTTGACCTCGGGAGTTGGGGAGACCCAGTACTTC. The full variable domain, its missing parts supplied by reference TRBV5-4 and TRBJ2-5, is ETGVTQSPTHLIKTRGQQVTLRCSSQSGHNTVSWYQQALGQGPQFIFQYYREEENGRGNFPPRFSGLQFPNYSSELNVNALELDDSALYLCASSLTSGVGETQYFGPGTRLLVL.

The chain has TRBV19 and TRBJ2-1; no clear D. Germline assignment: CDR1 LNHDA and CDR2 SQIVND (reference sequence). With 6 bases removed from V and 9 bases from J, the gap between germline ends came to 9 bases. The CDR3 consists of 11 residues. The CDR3 nucleotides read TGTGCCAGTAGCAGATGGGCTGAGCAGTTCTTC. This translates into CASSRWAEQFF.

This sequence joins TRBV7-2 and TRBJ2-7; a weak D match, TRBD2 (7 bases). CDR3 length: 15 amino acids. V was cut by 2 bases and J by 2 bases, with 13 bases left in between. In germline, CDR1 is SGHTA, CDR2 FQGNSA. CDR3 loop: CASSLRGGPTYEQYF. For the CDR3, the DNA is TGTGCCAGCAGCTTAAGGGGGGGTCCAACCTACGAGCAGTACTTC.

This rearrangement joins TRBV6-1 to TRBJ2-7, with 7 bases matching TRBD2. V lost 4 bases, J lost 4 bases, and 19 bases stayed unmatched. CDR3 length: 18 amino acids. Germline V gene data show CDR1 as MNHNS and CDR2 as SASEGT. The CDR3 reads CASSAPQSGLADDYEQYF. The DNA for the CDR3 is TGTGCCAGCAGTGCCCCCCAGTCCGGGCTAGCGGACGATTACGAGCAGTACTTC.

J is TRBJ1-1 and V is TRBV7-6; 7 nucleotides agree with TRBD1. The germline V gene encodes CDR1 SGHVS and CDR2 FNYEAQ. With V trimmed by 2 bases and J by 5 bases, 2 bases remained unmatched. The CDR3 consists of 13 residues. The CDR3 DNA is TGTGCCAGCAGCTTACAGGGGGGAACTGAAGCTTTCTTT. This translates into CASSLQGGTEAFF.

V and J are TRBV5-4 and TRBJ2-3, with a tentative D call TRBD2 (6 bases). Germline V gene sequence: CDR1 SGHNT, CDR2 YYREEE (reference sequence). This CDR3 is built from 17 residues. The V end lost 5 bases, the J end lost 0 bases, and 19 bases lay between the germline ends. DNA for the CDR3: TGTGCCAGCAGGGTGGACCCACTAGCAACTAGCACAGATACGCAGTATTTT. Amino acid sequence: CASRVDPLATSTDTQYF.